The TCR beta chain described here comes from a study of blood T cell repertoires in COVID-19. Overall study: COVID-19 samples, acute and convalescent, were from the United States, Italy and Spain. PBMCs, B-cell-depleted T cells, or T cells were the source of the cDNA or gDNA that made up the material.

Original handling: The assay estimated nucleated cells by amplifying reference gene primers. Profiled with immunoSEQ multiplex PCR; TCRdb holds only in-frame clones, not every one. V and J calls plus clone size are reproduced from that table; the DNA served to infer D and trimming. The sample holds 150,000 to 200,000 clones, around 85% seen once. This CDR3 is 12 amino acids long. Germline lookup yields CDR1 SGHTA and CDR2 FQGNSA. Trimming cost V 4 bases and J 4 bases, with 8 bases left between them. The sequenced sample consisted of peripheral blood. The V and J genes are TRBV7-2 and TRBJ2-7; tentatively, D is TRBD2 (6 bases). The origin of this receptor is a man between 65 and 85 years old with active or convalescent COVID-19. The CDR3 loop reads CASSSAGYEQYF. CDR3 sequence (DNA): TGTGCCAGCAGCTCCGCGGGGTACGAGCAGTACTTC.